This TCR beta chain was retrieved from a study of T cells in Graves' hyperthyroidism and ophthalmopathy. This clonotype was seen many times. TCR beta CDR3 regions were amplified from RNA. In the first-round RT-PCR of the TCR CDR3, the HTBI primer set was used. From the multiplex PCR reads, TCRdb called clonotypes with MiXCR, one entry per CDR3 protein. Among under 250,000 distinct CDR3 sequences listed, roughly 17% were seen once. Trimming took off 6 bases at V and 0 bases at J, with 11 bases between the two ends. The CDR3 is 15 amino acids. CDR1 is SNHLY and CDR2 is FYNNEI in the germline V gene. This clonotype originated in a woman aged 45-60 years with Graves' hyperthyroidism. What was sequenced was blood. The rearrangement links TRBV2 to TRBJ1-4; D call uncertain. CDR3 nucleotide sequence: TGTGCCAGCAGACGATCAGCGGCAACTAATGAAAAACTGTTTTTT. As protein: CASRRSAATNEKLFF.